Sequencing of this T cell receptor beta chain was carried out in a study of memory CD4+ T cells and cytomegalovirus serostatus. Study-wide findings and caveats: CD4+ memory repertoires contained about two fifths of the roughly 160 reported CMV TCRbeta sequences.

In the study's own analysis: After removing out-of-frame reads, millions of distinct TCRbeta sequences remained. Produced via immunoSEQ multiplex PCR; TCRdb's table is partial and in-frame only. The V and J calls and the clone size are those of that table, but D and trimming were determined from the DNA. The sample holds around 38,000 clones; about 79% are singletons and the top ten take under 6.5%. A word on this clone: Its antigen is still unknown.

After removal of 4 bases from V and 8 bases from J, the junction contained 7 bases not matched to a gene. The CDR3 has 14 residues. CDR1 and CDR2 from the germline V gene are SGDLS and YYNGEE. Single viable CD3+CD4+CD8-CD45RO+ cells were sorted as the memory CD4+ T cells. The material sequenced was memory CD4+ T cells from blood. The rearrangement uses TRBV9 and TRBJ2-2; 8 bases fit TRBD2. The receptor comes from an adult in good health and CMV-seronegative. CDR3 region: CASSFEREMGELFF. As DNA, the CDR3 is TGTGCCAGCAGCTTCGAGCGGGAGATGGGGGAGCTGTTTTTT.